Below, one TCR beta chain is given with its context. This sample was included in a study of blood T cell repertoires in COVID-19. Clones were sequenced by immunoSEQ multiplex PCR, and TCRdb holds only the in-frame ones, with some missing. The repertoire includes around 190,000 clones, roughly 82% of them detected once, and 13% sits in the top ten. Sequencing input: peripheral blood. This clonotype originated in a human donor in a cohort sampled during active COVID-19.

The CDR3 coding sequence is TGTGCCAGCAGTTCTCGGTATCAGCCCCAGCATTTT. Translated, it gives CASSSRYQPQHF. V usage is TRBV5-6 and J usage is TRBJ1-5; no reliable D call. This CDR3 has 12 amino acids. Germline CDR1 and CDR2: SGHDT and YYEEEE. The V and J ends lost 5 bases and 5 bases respectively, with 8 bases between them.